This T cell receptor (beta chain) was sequenced in a study of blood T cell repertoires in COVID-19. Overall study context: PBMCs, B-cell-depleted T cells, or T cells provided the cDNA or gDNA that made up the material.

The data were produced by immunoSEQ multiplex PCR, yet TCRdb's version contains in-frame clones alone and is incomplete. This sample has 75,000 or so clones, with roughly 86% found just once. V gave up 0 bases and J gave up 1 base, with 6 bases separating them. This CDR3 has 14 amino acids. CDR1 and CDR2 (germline): PRHDT, FYEKMQ (reference sequence). The TCR sequence derives from a man over 45 with acute or convalescent COVID-19. The J gene is TRBJ1-1, the V gene TRBV13; D is uncertain. The material sequenced was peripheral blood. CDR3 DNA sequence: TGTGCCAGCAGCTTAGGCTCGGGGAACACTGAAGCTTTCTTT. Protein product: CASSLGSGNTEAFF.